This TCR beta chain was sequenced during a study of identical twins. Findings and limits, study-wide: Among beta out-of-frame sequences, excess sharing between twins appeared weaker. Out-of-frame alpha sequences shared by twins were enriched for low generation probability.

Every donor was a healthy Caucasian. Note on this clonotype: Its antigen is currently unknown.

Trimming took 4 bases from V and 2 from J, leaving 10 bases between them. Germline values: CDR1 SGDLS, CDR2 YYNGEE. The CDR3 extends over 15 amino acids. TCRdb ran MiXCR on the 5' RACE reads and lists one entry per CDR3 protein. This table has 200,000 to 250,000 distinct CDR3 sequences, around an eighth appearing once. This TCR derives from a woman younger than 30 in good health. The chain recombines TRBV9 with TRBJ2-6, with D unclear. Specimen: memory (CD45RO+) T cells sorted from blood. Here the CDR3 reads CASSPFSTGANVLTF. The CDR3 bases are TGTGCCAGCAGCCCATTTTCAACTGGGGCCAACGTCCTGACTTTC.